This entry lists 9 T cell receptor beta chains sequenced from one sample in a study of cytomegalovirus exposure and HLA in healthy donors. The primer mix had 60 Vbeta and 13 Jbeta primers. Some clones are missing from TCRdb's copy, which holds only in-frame ones; the method was immunoSEQ multiplex PCR. The data contain approximately 190,000 clones, 65% to 90% of them singletons. The specimen was PBMCs. Receptors were obtained from a man between 40 and 49 years old in good health and CMV-seropositive.

This clone was observed a few times. The chain carries TRBV29-1 and TRBJ1-5; D not resolved. The CDR3 sequence is 13 residues long. Trimming removed 4 bases from V and 4 bases from J, with 11 bases in between. In germline, CDR1 is SQVTM, CDR2 ANQGSEA. The CDR3 bases are TGCAGCGTTGTAGCGGGCCCTAATCAGCCCCAGCATTTT. Translating it yields CSVVAGPNQPQHF. The complete variable domain, with remaining parts taken from reference TRBV29-1 and TRBJ1-5, reads SAVISQKPSRDICQRGTSLTIQCQVDSQVTMMFWYRQQPGQSLTLIATANQGSEATYESGFVIDKFPISRPNLTFSTLTVSNMSPEDSSIYLCSVVAGPNQPQHFGDGTRLSIL.

There are a few counts of this clone. The chain combines TRBV19 with TRBJ2-7; 8 nucleotides line up with TRBD1. Germline V lookup: CDR1 LNHDA, CDR2 SQIVND (reference sequence). The CDR3 consists of 13 residues. V was pared by 7 bases and J by 1 base, with 3 bases of the junction left unmatched. The CDR3 DNA reads as TGTGCCAGTACGGGACAGGAATCCTACGAGCAGTACTTC. It yields the protein CASTGQESYEQYF.

The chain links TRBV13 to TRBJ1-4; 7 bases align to TRBD1. V shed 3 bases and J 5 bases; nucleotides not matched to a gene: 3. The CDR3 covers 14 residues. Germline loops: CDR1 PRHDT, CDR2 FYEKMQ (reference sequence). This CDR3 is CASSFGQDNEKLFF. Written as DNA, the CDR3 is TGTGCCAGCAGCTTCGGACAGGACAATGAAAAACTGTTTTTT.

The chain joins TRBV28 to TRBJ2-1; 8 bases agree with TRBD1. Germline V gives CDR1 MDHEN, CDR2 SYDVKM. J was trimmed by 8 bases and V by 4 bases; bases with no gene match: 7. The CDR3 sequence is 14 residues long. The CDR3 protein is CASSSQDRDHEQFF. CDR3 coding DNA: TGTGCCAGCAGTTCACAGGACAGGGATCATGAGCAGTTCTTC.

The J gene is TRBJ1-2, the V gene TRBV4-1, with 7 bases matching TRBD1. The ends lost 2 bases at V and 2 bases at J; junction bases unmatched: 2. From germline, CDR1 is MGHRA and CDR2 YSYEKL. This CDR3 has 14 residues. In DNA, the CDR3 is TGCGCCAGCAGCCAAAGGGGGCAAAACTATGGCTACACCTTC. This codes for CASSQRGQNYGYTF.

The CDR3 sequence: CASSAHRGAKNIQYF. The CDR3 DNA is TGTGCCAGCAGCGCCCACAGGGGAGCCAAAAACATTCAGTACTTC. The chain is built from TRBV7-2 and TRBJ2-4; TRBD1 matches at 7 bases. CDR1 SGHTA and CDR2 FQGNSA come from the germline V gene. Trimming at V came to 5 bases and at J to 0 bases, leaving 4 bases not matched to a gene. The CDR3 spans 15 residues.

The chain recombines TRBV14 with TRBJ2-7; unclear D gene. Per germline, CDR1 SGHDN and CDR2 FVKESK. Trimming shortened V by 1 base and J by 4 bases, and 2 bases separated the two germline ends. This CDR3 has 11 residues. The CDR3 sequence is CASSQVYEQYF. CDR3 sequence (DNA): TGTGCCAGCAGCCAAGTATACGAGCAGTACTTC. The whole variable domain, filled in from reference TRBV14 and TRBJ2-7, reads EAGVTQFPSHSVIEKGQTVTLRCDPISGHDNLYWYRRVMGKEIKFLLHFVKESKQDESGMPNNRFLAERTGGTYSTLKVQPAELEDSGVYFCASSQVYEQYFGPGTRLTVT.

The chain has TRBV7-2 and TRBJ2-7, with 7 bases lining up with TRBD1. The length of the CDR3 is 15 residues. The germline V gene encodes CDR1 SGHTA and CDR2 FQGNSA. V gave up 5 bases and J gave up 0 bases; unmatched junction bases: 7. The CDR3 is CASSLTGSLSYEQYF. CDR3 nucleotide sequence: TGTGCCAGCAGCCTGACAGGGTCACTCTCCTACGAGCAGTACTTC.

The CDR3, as DNA: TGTGCCAGCAGCCCGAGCACAGATACGCAGTATTTT. It codes for CASSPSTDTQYF. The chain carries TRBV9 and TRBJ2-3; unclear D gene. Per the germline V gene, CDR1 is SGDLS and CDR2 is YYNGEE. V was cut by 4 bases and J by 0 bases, with 3 bases left in between. The CDR3 is 12 amino acids.